This entry features one T cell receptor (beta chain) sequence. Its target is unknown. This record belongs to a study of shared clonotypes between healthy human individuals. Study as a whole: Aged 18 to 49, the donors were a couple of women and a few men. Whole-study findings and limits: What naive subsets generally showed was a larger estimated richness than memory subsets showed.

The V end lost 0 bases, the J end lost 8 bases, and 9 bases lay between the germline ends. CDR1 SGHKS and CDR2 YYEKEE come from the germline V gene (reference sequence). This CDR3 comprises 13 residues. The naive CD8 population came from CD45RO-negative cells selected for CCR7, without terminally differentiated effector memory CD45RA+ cells. At a deep level, the assay was run. Some clones are missing from TCRdb's copy, which holds only in-frame ones; the method was immunoSEQ multiplex PCR. Altogether under 1 million clones are present, over 90% being singletons, with the ten largest covering 20% to 30%.

Sequences were obtained from naive CD8+ T cells sorted from blood. This receptor was taken from a man under 40 in good health. The V and J genes are TRBV5-5 and TRBJ2-1; a possible D gene is TRBD1 (5 bases). The CDR3 sequence: CASSLGQGYEQFF. CDR3 bases: TGTGCCAGCAGCTTGGGCCAGGGTTATGAGCAGTTCTTC.